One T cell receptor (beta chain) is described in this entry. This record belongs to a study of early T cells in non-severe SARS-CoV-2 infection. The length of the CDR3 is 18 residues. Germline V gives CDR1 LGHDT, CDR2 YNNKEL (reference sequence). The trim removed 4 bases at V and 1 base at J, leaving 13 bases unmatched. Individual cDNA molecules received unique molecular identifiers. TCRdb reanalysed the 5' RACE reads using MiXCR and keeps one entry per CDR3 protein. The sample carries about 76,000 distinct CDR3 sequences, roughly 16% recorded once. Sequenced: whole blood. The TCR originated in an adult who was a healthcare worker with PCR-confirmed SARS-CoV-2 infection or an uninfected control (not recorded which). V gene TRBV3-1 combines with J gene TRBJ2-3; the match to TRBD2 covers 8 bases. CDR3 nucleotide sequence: TGTGCCAGCAGCCGAAAGATCAGCGGGAGCGGGGGCACAGATACGCAGTATTTT. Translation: CASSRKISGSGGTDTQYF.